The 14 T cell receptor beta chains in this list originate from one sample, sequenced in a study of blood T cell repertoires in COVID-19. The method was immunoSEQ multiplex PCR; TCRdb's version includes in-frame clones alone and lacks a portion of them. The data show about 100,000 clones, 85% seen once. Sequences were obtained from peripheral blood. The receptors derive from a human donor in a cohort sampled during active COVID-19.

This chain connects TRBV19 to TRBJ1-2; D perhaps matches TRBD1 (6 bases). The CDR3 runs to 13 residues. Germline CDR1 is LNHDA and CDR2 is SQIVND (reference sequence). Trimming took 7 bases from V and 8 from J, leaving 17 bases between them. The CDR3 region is CASTSAGVGGYTF. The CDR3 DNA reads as TGTGCCAGTACATCGGCAGGGGTGGGAGGCTACACCTTC. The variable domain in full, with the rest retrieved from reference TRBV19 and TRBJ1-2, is DGGITQSPKYLFRKEGQNVTLSCEQNLNHDAMYWYRQDPGQGLRLIYYSQIVNDFQKGDIAEGYSVSREKKESFPLTVTSAQKNPTAFYLCASTSAGVGGYTFGSGTRLTVV.

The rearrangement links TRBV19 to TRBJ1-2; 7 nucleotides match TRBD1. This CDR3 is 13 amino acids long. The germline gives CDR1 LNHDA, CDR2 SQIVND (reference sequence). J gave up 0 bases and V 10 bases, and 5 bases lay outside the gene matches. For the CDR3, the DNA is TGTGCCACCAATAGGGGGCCTAACTATGGCTACACCTTC. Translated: CATNRGPNYGYTF.

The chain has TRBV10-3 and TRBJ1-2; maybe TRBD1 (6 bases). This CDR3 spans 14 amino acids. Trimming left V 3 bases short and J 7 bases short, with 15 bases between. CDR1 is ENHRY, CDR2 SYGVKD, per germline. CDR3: CAISDFKGDFGYTF. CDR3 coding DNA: TGTGCCATCAGTGACTTTAAGGGGGATTTTGGCTACACCTTC.

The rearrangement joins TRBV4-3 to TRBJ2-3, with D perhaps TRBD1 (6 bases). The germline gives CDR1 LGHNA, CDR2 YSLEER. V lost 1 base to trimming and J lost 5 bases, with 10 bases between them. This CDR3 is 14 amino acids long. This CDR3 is CASSQARGIDTQYF. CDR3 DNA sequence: TGCGCCAGCAGCCAAGCTAGGGGGATAGATACGCAGTATTTT.

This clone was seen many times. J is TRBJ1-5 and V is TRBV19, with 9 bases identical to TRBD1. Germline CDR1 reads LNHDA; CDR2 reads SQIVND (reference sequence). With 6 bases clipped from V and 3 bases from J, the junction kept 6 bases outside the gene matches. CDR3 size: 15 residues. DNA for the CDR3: TGTGCCAGTAGCTCGACAGGGGGGGCCAATCAGCCCCAGCATTTT. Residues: CASSSTGGANQPQHF.

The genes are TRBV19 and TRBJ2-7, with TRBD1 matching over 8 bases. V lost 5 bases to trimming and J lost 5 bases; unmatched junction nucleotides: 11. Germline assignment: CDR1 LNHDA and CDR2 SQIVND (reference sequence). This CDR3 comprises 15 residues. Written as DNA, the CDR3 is TGTGCCAGTAGTGCCGGGACAGGCCTAGCTAACGAGCAGTACTTC. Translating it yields CASSAGTGLANEQYF.

CDR3 DNA: TGTGCCAGCAGCGCGGGACTAGCGGGGGGAATGGAGCAGTTCTTC. Protein product: CASSAGLAGGMEQFF. This chain connects TRBV9 to TRBJ2-1, with 15 bases identical to TRBD2. Germline assignment: CDR1 SGDLS and CDR2 YYNGEE. The CDR3 covers 15 residues. J gave up 10 bases and V 3 bases, and 5 bases lay outside the gene matches.

CDR3 DNA sequence: TGTGCCAGCAGCTGGGACACAAGCAATCAGCCCCAGCATTTT. Residues: CASSWDTSNQPQHF. This chain connects TRBV7-9 to TRBJ1-5; tentatively, D is TRBD1 (6 bases). The CDR3 consists of 14 residues. The germline V gene encodes CDR1 SEHNR and CDR2 FQNEAQ (reference sequence). Trimming left V 4 bases short and J 1 base short, with 8 bases between.

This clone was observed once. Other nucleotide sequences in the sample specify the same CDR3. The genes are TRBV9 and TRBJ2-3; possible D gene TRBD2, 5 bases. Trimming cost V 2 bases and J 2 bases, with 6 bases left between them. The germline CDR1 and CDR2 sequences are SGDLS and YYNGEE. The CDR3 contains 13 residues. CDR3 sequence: CASSVDFTDTQYF. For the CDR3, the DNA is TGTGCCAGCAGCGTGGACTTCACAGATACGCAGTATTTT.

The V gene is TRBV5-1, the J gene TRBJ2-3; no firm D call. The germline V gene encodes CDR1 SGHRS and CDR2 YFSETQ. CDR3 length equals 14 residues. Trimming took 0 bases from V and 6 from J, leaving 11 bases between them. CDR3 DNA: TGCGCCAGCAGCTTGGCGACCTCGAGGGATACGCAGTATTTT. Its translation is CASSLATSRDTQYF.

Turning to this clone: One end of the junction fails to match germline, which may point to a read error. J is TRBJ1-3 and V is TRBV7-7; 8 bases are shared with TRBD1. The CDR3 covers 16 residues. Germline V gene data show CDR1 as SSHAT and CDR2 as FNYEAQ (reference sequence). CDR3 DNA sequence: TGTGCTAGCAGCCCAGGACAGGGTTTCTCTGGAAACACCATATATTTT. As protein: CASSPGQGFSGNTIYF.

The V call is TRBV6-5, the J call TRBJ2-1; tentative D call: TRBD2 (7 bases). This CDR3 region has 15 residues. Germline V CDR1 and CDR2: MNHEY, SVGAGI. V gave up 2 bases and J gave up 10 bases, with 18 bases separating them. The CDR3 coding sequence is TGTGCCAGCAGTTACGGCGGGGGCCAGTGGGAAGAGCAGTTCTTC. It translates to CASSYGGGQWEEQFF.

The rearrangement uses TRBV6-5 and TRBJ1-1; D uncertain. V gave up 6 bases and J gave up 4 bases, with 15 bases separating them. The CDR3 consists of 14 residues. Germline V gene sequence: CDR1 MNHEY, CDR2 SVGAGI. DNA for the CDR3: TGTGCCAGCAGGGCTTACGAAGGCGGCACTGAAGCTTTCTTT. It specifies CASRAYEGGTEAFF.

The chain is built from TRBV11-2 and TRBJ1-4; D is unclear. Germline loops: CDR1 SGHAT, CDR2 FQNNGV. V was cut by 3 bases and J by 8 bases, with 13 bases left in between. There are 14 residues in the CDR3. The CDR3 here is CASSFGSMEEKLFF. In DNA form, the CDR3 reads TGTGCCAGCAGCTTTGGTTCGATGGAGGAAAAACTGTTTTTT.